The following is a TCR beta chain sequence with its context. This clonotype was seen at least ten times. No antigen is known for it. Qualities for individual bases were not recorded, and no much larger clone is one base off. The germline V gene yields SGHTA for CDR1 and FQGNSA for CDR2. V loses 5 bases at its end and J loses 1 base; junction bases beyond the gene matches: 6. The cysteine opens and the phenylalanine closes a CDR3 of 16 amino acids. CDR3 DNA only is kept here, 48 bases in frame from base 1. This entry belongs to a study of T cells in Graves' hyperthyroidism and ophthalmopathy (dated by TCRdb to the late 2010s). Turning to the overall study: Peripheral blood was collected at initial diagnosis, before any treatment. To identify TCR V-J signatures that set the groups apart, the researchers used a discovery cohort of 95 to 100 patients, made up of 43 with Graves' ophthalmopathy and some 58 with stable Graves' hyperthyroidism. Prospective prediction of ophthalmopathy was tested in an independent validation cohort of approximately 18 hyperthyroidism patients and roughly 16 patients who later progressed to ophthalmopathy. The approximately 98 discovery patients were randomly divided into training and test sets at a 7:3 ratio. Thyroid tissue and blood T-cell repertoires from six Graves' hyperthyroidism patients were also compared in the study. Once sampling was done, hyperthyroidism patients were given methimazole at a starting dose of 30 mg daily, whereas ophthalmopathy patients were given high-dose intravenous methylprednisolone. TCR Vbeta CDR3 sequencing of some 140 peripheral blood samples (about 45 ophthalmopathy, around 80 hyperthyroidism and roughly 17 progressor patients) is reported in the paper. Study-level results and caveats: A model built on a 13 V-J signature distinguished ophthalmopathy from stable hyperthyroidism, reaching around 90% sensitivity and under 84% specificity in cross-validation and 80%/75% in testing. Blood samples also contained most of the expanded thyroid clonotypes (frequency above 0.001), which suggests that blood repertoires may reflect thyroid immune responses. In validation, progression to ophthalmopathy was predicted by the model with 65% to 71% sensitivity and roughly 76% specificity, a median of approximately 6.5 months before onset. Sample size was not statistically predetermined, and blinding of investigators to group allocation was not performed.

Hyperthyroidism patients were aged 18 to 65 years and newly diagnosed, with disease duration of less than 2 months. Any patient with an uncontrolled infection, another autoimmune disease, pregnancy or lactation was excluded. Clinical symptoms, serum thyroxine and TRAb, thyroid ultrasound, and orbital computed tomography formed the basis for the diagnoses. Blood from progressor patients was drawn when they were first diagnosed with hyperthyroidism, before any ophthalmopathy symptoms appeared. PBMCs were separated from approximately 9.9 ml of fresh peripheral blood using Ficoll-Paque density gradient centrifugation. Patients classed as progressors first received a Graves' hyperthyroidism diagnosis and then went on to develop ophthalmopathy during follow-up. Total RNA was extracted using Trizol reagent, and RNA quality was assessed on an Agilent 2100 Bioanalyzer. TCR beta CDR3 regions were amplified from RNA transcripts. For the first round of RT-PCR on the TCR CDR3, the HTBI primer set was used together with the Qiagen OneStep RT-PCR kit. A second multiplex PCR round built the libraries, followed by size selection and purification. Paired-end sequencing of the libraries was performed with 100 bp reads on an Illumina HiSeq2000. In the source study's methods: SOAPnuke was used to process the raw data, throwing out any read that contained adapters or uncalled bases, had a mean Phred below 15, or lacked an exact constant-primer or identifier match. High-quality paired reads were merged using COPE v1.2.5, and each unique nucleotide sequence was defined as a clonotype. Clonotypes were aligned to IMGT TRBV, TRBD and TRBJ reference segments using MiTCR v1.1. The analysis included only V-J combinations with a frequency above 0.0001, which together covered around 99% of the repertoires. A TCS score was defined as the ratio of F50 (clonal expansion) to E x V (chaos), with BLOSUM62-based TCRdist applied between CDR3 peptides within each V-J. Welch's t-statistics and random forest reduced fewer than 550 V-J features to 10 to 15, which were used in a naive Bayes classifier (R e1071). TCRdb itself trimmed the public reads at Q25 with fastp, ran MiXCR and retained productive beta chains. Duplicate CDR3 protein sequences are folded into a single record with the most common DNA and genes. TCRdb, not the authors, supplied the V and J calls. Present in this sample are approximately 370,000 distinct CDR3 sequences, roughly 15% of which were seen just once. The top ten clones comprise around a third of the sample.

Material for sequencing was blood. The receptor was derived from a woman aged 30 to 39 with Graves' hyperthyroidism that later progressed to Graves' ophthalmopathy. Here the chain combines TRBV7-2 and TRBJ1-5; TRBD1 agrees with 9 junctional bases. CDR3 protein: CASSKQGAGSNQPQHF. The sequenced DNA is TGTGCCAGCAGCAAACAGGGGGCAGGGAGCAATCAGCCCCAGCATTTT. Beyond the CDR3, the reference TRBV7-2 and TRBJ1-5 genes provide the residues; the full variable domain reads: GAGVSQSPSNKVTEKGKDVELRCDPISGHTALYWYRQSLGQGLEFLIYFQGNSAPDKSGLPSDRFSAERTGGSVSTLTIQRTQQEDSAVYLCASSKQGAGSNQPQHFGDGTRLSIL.